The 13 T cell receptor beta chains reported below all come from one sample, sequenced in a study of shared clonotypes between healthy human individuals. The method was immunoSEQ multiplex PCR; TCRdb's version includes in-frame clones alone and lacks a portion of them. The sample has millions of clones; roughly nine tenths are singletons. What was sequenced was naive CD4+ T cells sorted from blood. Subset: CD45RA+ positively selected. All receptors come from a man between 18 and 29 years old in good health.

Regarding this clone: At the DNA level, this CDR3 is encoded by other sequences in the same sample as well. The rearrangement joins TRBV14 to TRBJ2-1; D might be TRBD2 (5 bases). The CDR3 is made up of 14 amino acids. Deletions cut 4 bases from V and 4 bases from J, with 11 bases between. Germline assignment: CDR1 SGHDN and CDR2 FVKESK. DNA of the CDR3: TGTGCCAGCAGCCCCCTTGGGAGTTACAATGAGCAGTTCTTC. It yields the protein CASSPLGSYNEQFF.

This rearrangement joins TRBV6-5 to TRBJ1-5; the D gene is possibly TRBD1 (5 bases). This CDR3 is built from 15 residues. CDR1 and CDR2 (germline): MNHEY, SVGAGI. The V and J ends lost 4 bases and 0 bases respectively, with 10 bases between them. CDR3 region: CASSSTAYSNQPQHF. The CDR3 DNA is TGTGCCAGCAGTTCGACAGCGTATAGCAATCAGCCCCAGCATTTT.

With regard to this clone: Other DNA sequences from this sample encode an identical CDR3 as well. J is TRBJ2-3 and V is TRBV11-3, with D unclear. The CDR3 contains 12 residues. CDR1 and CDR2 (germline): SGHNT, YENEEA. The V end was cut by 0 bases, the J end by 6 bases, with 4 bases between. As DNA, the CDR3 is TGTGCCAGCAGCTTAGATGGGGATACGCAGTATTTT. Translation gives CASSLDGDTQYF. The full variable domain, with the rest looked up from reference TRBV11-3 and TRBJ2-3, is EAGVVQSPRYKIIEKKQPVAFWCNPISGHNTLYWYLQNLGQGPELLIRYENEEAVDDSQLPKDRFSAERLKGVDSTLKIQPAELGDSAVYLCASSLDGDTQYFGPGTRLTVL.

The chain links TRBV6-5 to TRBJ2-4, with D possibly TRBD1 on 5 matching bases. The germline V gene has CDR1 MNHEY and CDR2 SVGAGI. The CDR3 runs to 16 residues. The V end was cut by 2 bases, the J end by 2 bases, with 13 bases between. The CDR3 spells CASSYTRQTSKNIQYF. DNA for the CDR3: TGTGCCAGCAGTTACACACGACAGACGTCCAAAAACATTCAGTACTTC.

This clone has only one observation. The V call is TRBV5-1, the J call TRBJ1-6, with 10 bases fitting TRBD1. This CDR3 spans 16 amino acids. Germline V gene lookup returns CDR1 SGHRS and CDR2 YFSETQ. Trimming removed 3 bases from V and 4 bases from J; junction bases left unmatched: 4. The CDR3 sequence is CASSWDRGPYNSPLHF. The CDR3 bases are TGCGCCAGCAGCTGGGACAGGGGCCCTTATAATTCACCCCTCCACTTT.

The CDR3 region is CASSFWDTEAFF. In DNA, the CDR3 is TGTGCCAGCAGCTTCTGGGACACTGAAGCTTTCTTT. The chain is built from TRBV5-6 and TRBJ1-1; D not resolved. Germline CDR1 SGHDT, CDR2 YYEEEE. There are 12 residues in the CDR3. V gave up 2 bases and J gave up 3 bases, with 5 bases separating them.

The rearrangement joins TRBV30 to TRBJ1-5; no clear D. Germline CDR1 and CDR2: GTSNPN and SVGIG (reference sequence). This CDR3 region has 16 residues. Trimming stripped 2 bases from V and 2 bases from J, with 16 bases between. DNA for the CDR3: TGTGCCTGGAGTAGAGGGATTTTATATGGCAATCAGCCCCAGCATTTT. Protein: CAWSRGILYGNQPQHF.

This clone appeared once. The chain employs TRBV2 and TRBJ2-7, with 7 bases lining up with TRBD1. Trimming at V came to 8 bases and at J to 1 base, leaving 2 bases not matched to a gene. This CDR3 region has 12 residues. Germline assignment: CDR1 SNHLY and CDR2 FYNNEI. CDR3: CASDRESYEQYF. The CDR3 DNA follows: TGTGCCAGCGACAGGGAATCCTACGAGCAGTACTTC.

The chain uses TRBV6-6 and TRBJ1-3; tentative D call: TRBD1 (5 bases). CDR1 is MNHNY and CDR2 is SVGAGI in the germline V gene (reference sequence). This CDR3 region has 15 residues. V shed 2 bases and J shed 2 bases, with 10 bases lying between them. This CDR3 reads CASSYGGGPGNTIYF. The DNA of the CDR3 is TGTGCCAGCAGTTACGGGGGTGGCCCTGGAAACACCATATATTTT.

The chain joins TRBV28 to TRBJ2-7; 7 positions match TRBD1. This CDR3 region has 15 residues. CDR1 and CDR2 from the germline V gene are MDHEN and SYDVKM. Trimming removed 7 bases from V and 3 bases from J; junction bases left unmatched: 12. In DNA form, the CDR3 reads TGTGCCAGCAACCCCTCCGGGACAGCTGACTACGAGCAGTACTTC. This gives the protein CASNPSGTADYEQYF.

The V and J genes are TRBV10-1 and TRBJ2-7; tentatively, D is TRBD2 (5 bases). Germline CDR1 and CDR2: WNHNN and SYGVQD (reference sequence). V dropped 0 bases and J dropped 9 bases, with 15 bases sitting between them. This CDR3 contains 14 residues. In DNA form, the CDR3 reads TGCGCCAGCAGTGAGTCCCCCGCCGGGGTCGGGCAGTACTTC. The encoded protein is CASSESPAGVGQYF.

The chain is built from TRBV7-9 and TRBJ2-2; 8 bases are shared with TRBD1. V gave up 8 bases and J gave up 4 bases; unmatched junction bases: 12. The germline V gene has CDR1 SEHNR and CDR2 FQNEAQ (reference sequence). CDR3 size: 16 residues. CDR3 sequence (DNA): TGTGCCAGCGTACTTGGTGCAGGGGGCAGCACCGGGGAGCTGTTTTTT. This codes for CASVLGAGGSTGELFF.

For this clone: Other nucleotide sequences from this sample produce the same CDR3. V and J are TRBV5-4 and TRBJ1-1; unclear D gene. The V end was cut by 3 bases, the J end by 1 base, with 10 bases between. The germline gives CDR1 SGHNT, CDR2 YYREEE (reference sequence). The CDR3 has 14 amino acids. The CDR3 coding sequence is TGTGCCAGCAGCTCGGAGGTGGGGAACACTGAAGCTTTCTTT. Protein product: CASSSEVGNTEAFF.